The present T cell receptor beta chain was sequenced within a study of CD8+ T cells in alopecia areata. Individuals with alopecia areata gave both lesional scalp punch biopsies and peripheral blood for collection. The study, taken as a whole, reports: Sequence data from scalp samples additionally include resident alphabeta T cells of normal skin. Clonality was higher in lesional than normal scalp, especially in alopecia totalis/universalis. Mice showed TCR sharing more clearly than patients did, possibly owing to HLA.

In regard to this clone: Its antigen remains unidentified.

The CDR3 is 13 residues long. The V end was cut by 10 bases, the J end by 0 bases, with 13 bases between. Germline-derived CDR1 and CDR2 are MNHEY and SVGAGI. Extracted from the samples, RNA was reverse transcribed into cDNA to serve as the sequencing template. The repertoire was sequenced with immunoSEQ multiplex PCR; TCRdb's copy has only in-frame clones and lacks some. The data hold fewer than 250,000 clones, with more than 45% observed a single time. The sample here was CD4+ T cells sorted from blood, taken at week 0. This sequence was found in a human donor with alopecia areata. This chain uses TRBV6-5 with TRBJ2-7; D is possibly TRBD2 (5 bases). CDR3 coding DNA: TGTGCCACCCGGGGAATTAGCTCCTACGAGCAGTACTTC. Its translation is CATRGISSYEQYF.